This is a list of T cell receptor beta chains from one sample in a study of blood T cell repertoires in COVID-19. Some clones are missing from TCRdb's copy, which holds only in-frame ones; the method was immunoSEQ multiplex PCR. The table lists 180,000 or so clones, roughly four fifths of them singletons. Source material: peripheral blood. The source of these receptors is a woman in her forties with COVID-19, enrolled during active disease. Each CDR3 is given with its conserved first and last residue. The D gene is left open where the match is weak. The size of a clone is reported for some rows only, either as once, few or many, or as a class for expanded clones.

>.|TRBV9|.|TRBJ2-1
CASSATGILNPREQFF
TGTGCCAGCAGTGCCACCGGGATCCTGAACCCCCGGGAGCAGTTCTTC
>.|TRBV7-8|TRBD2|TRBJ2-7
CASSTTALAVYEQYF
TGTGCCAGCAGTACGACAGCCCTAGCGGTCTACGAGCAGTACTTC
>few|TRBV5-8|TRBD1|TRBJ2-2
CASPRGQGNTGELFF
TGTGCCAGCCCTCGGGGACAGGGGAACACCGGGGAGCTGTTTTTT
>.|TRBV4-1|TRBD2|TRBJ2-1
CASSHSSRGGPLPGNNEQFF
TGCGCCAGCAGCCACTCATCGCGGGGGGGCCCCCTCCCGGGGAACAATGAGCAGTTCTTC
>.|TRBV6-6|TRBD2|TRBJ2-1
CASILAGNNEQFF
TGTGCCAGCATACTAGCGGGGAACAATGAGCAGTTCTTC
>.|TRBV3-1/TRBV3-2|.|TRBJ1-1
CASSQRGGTEAFF
TGTGCCAGCAGCCAACGGGGAGGCACTGAAGCTTTCTTT
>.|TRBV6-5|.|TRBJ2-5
CASSYSWQGQETQYF
TGTGCCAGCAGTTACTCATGGCAGGGCCAAGAGACCCAGTACTTC
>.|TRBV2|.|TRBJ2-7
CASTAYEQYF
TGTGCCAGCACTGCCTACGAGCAGTACTTC
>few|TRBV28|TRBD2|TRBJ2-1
CASSSELSGRGGGGNRNEQFF
TGTGCCAGCAGTTCCGAGCTTAGCGGGAGAGGGGGAGGGGGTAATAGAAATGAGCAGTTCTTC
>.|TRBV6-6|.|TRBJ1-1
CASSYSGGTEAFF
TGTGCCAGCAGTTACTCAGGGGGCACTGAAGCTTTCTTT
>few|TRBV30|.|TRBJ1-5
CAWRGGYNQPQHF
TGTGCCTGGAGAGGAGGCTACAATCAGCCCCAGCATTTT
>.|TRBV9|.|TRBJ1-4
CASSANIVPNEKLFF
TGTGCCAGCAGTGCAAACATTGTCCCCAATGAAAAACTGTTTTTT
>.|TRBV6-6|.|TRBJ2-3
CASSPVGSAGDTQYF
TGTGCCAGCAGCCCCGTAGGGAGTGCGGGAGATACGCAGTATTTT
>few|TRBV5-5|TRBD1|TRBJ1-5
CASSNGQGFQPQHF
TGTGCCAGCAGCAACGGACAGGGGTTTCAGCCCCAGCATTTT
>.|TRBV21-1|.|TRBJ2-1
CASSKGGGAPYNEQFF
TGTGCCAGCAGCAAAGGAGGGGGAGCCCCATACAATGAGCAGTTCTTC
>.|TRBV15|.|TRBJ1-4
CATSRVSGKEKLFF
TGTGCCACCAGCAGAGTTTCAGGGAAGGAAAAACTGTTTTTT
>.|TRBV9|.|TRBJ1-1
CASSVAPDSVKAFF
TGTGCCAGCAGCGTAGCGCCTGACAGCGTCAAAGCTTTCTTT
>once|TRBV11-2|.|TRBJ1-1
CASSDSGMSGNTEAFF
TGTGCCAGCAGCGATTCCGGCATGTCAGGAAACACTGAAGCTTTCTTT
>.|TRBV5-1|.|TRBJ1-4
CASSLAGTSNEKLFF
TGCGCCAGCAGCTTGGCGGGAACGTCTAATGAAAAACTGTTTTTT
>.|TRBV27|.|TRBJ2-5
CASSSGLLDKETQYF
TGTGCCAGCAGTTCGGGACTTTTGGACAAAGAGACCCAGTACTTC
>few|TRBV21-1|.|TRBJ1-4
CASCLLADSFNEKLFF
TGTGCCAGCTGCCTTTTGGCCGACAGTTTCAATGAAAAACTGTTTTTT
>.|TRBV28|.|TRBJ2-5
CASSTGTRGETQYF
TGTGCCAGCAGTACAGGGACCAGGGGAGAGACCCAGTACTTC
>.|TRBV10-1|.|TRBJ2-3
CASSNTTGTQYF
TGCGCCAGCAGTAACACAACGGGTACGCAGTATTTT
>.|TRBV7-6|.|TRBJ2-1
CASSLAGGPYNEQFF
TGTGCCAGCAGCTTAGCGGGGGGGCCCTACAATGAGCAGTTCTTC
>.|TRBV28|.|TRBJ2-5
CASSFRGPQETQYF
TGTGCCAGCAGTTTCAGGGGACCTCAAGAGACCCAGTACTTC
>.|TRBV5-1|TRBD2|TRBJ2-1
CASSPGLAGGYNEQFF
TGCGCCAGCAGCCCGGGACTAGCGGGGGGTTACAATGAGCAGTTCTTC
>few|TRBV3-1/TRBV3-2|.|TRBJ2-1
CASSQVSGLLHNEQFF
TGTGCCAGCAGCCAAGTTTCCGGACTACTACACAATGAGCAGTTCTTC
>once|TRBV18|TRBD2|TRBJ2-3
CASRRAGSTDTQYF
TGTGCCAGCCGCCGAGCGGGAAGCACAGATACGCAGTATTTT
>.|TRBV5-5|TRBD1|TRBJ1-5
CASSPEDRAIHQPQHF
TGTGCCAGCAGCCCCGAAGACAGGGCTATTCATCAGCCCCAGCATTTT
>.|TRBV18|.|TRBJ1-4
CASSQDSYNEKLFF
TGTGCCAGCTCACAGGACAGTTATAATGAAAAACTGTTTTTT
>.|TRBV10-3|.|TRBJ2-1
CAISALGQDYNEQFF
TGTGCCATCAGTGCTTTGGGGCAGGACTACAATGAGCAGTTCTTC
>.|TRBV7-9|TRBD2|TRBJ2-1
CASSSSQLAGVDNEQFF
TGTGCCAGCAGCTCCTCCCAACTAGCGGGAGTTGATAATGAGCAGTTCTTC
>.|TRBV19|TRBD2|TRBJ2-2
CASSMWGGTGELFF
TGTGCCAGTAGTATGTGGGGGGGCACCGGGGAGCTGTTTTTT
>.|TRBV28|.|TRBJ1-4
CASSLGGGEREKLFF
TGTGCCAGCAGTCTCGGAGGGGGGGAGAGAGAAAAACTGTTTTTT
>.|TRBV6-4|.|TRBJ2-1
CASSEQENNEQFF
TGTGCCAGCAGTGAACAGGAGAACAATGAGCAGTTCTTC